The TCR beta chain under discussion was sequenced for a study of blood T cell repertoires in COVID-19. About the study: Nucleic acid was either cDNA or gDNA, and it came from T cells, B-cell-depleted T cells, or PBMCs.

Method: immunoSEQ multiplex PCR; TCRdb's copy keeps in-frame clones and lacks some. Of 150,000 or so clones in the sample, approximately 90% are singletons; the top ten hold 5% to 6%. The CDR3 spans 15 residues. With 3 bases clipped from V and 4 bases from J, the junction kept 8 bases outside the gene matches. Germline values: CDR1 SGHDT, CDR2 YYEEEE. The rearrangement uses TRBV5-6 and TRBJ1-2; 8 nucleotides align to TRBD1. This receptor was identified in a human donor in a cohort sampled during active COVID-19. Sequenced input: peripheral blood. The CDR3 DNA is TGTGCCAGCAGCTCTGGTGAGACAGGGGCCTATGGCTACACCTTC. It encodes CASSSGETGAYGYTF.